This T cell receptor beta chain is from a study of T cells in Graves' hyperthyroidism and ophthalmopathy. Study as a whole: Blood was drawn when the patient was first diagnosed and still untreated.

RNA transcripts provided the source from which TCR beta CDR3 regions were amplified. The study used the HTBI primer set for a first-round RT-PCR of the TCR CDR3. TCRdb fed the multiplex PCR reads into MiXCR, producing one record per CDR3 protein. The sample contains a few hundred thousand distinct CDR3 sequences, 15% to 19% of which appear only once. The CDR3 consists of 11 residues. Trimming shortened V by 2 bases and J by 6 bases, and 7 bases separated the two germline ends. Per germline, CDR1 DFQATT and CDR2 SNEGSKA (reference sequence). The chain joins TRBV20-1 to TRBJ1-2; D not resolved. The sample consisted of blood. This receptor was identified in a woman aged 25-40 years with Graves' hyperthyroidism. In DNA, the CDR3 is TGCAGTGCTAGAACGGCCGATGGCTACACCTTC. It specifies CSARTADGYTF.